This TCR beta chain comes out of a study of T cell responses to AZD1222 COVID-19 vaccine. Study-level background: Second-dose groups at about 4 or about 12 weeks were pooled. Whole-study results and caveats: The breadth and depth of Spike-specific TCRs increased once two AZD1222 doses had been given.

The V segment lost 1 base and the J segment 3 bases; nucleotides outside the gene matches: 3. The CDR3 is made up of 15 amino acids. Germline values: CDR1 LGHNA, CDR2 YSLEER. About this clone itself: Its cognate antigen is unknown.

TCRdb keeps only in-frame clones here, not all; method: immunoSEQ multiplex PCR. The sample comprises around 29,000 clones, 93% of which are singletons, and 8.1% rests with the top ten. The chain links TRBV4-3 to TRBJ2-7, with 10 bases that match TRBD2. Sequenced material: peripheral blood, taken on day 0 of AZD1222 vaccination. The TCR originated in an adult in good health. DNA for the CDR3: TGCGCCAGCAGCCAAGGTAGCGGGAGGATCTACGAGCAGTACTTC. Translated: CASSQGSGRIYEQYF.